This T cell receptor (beta chain) stems from a study of blood T cell repertoires in COVID-19. On the study more broadly: Nucleic acid was either cDNA or gDNA, and it came from T cells, B-cell-depleted T cells, or PBMCs.

Original data processing: Reference gene primer amplification gave estimated nucleated cell counts. Method: immunoSEQ multiplex PCR; TCRdb's copy keeps in-frame clones and lacks some. V, J and clone size reflect that table, while D and trimming were determined from the DNA. The sample has roughly 300,000 clones, around 90% seen once. Per the germline V gene, CDR1 is MNHEY and CDR2 is SMNVEV (reference sequence). The CDR3 has 15 amino acids. V lost 5 bases and J lost 6; bases outside the gene matches: 9. Source material: peripheral blood. The TCR comes from a woman between 25 and 40 years old with COVID-19, enrolled during active disease. This rearrangement joins TRBV27 to TRBJ2-7; 11 bases map to TRBD2. CDR3 amino acids: CASSPTTSGIGEQYF. The CDR3 coding sequence is TGTGCCAGCAGTCCGACGACTAGCGGGATCGGCGAGCAGTACTTC.